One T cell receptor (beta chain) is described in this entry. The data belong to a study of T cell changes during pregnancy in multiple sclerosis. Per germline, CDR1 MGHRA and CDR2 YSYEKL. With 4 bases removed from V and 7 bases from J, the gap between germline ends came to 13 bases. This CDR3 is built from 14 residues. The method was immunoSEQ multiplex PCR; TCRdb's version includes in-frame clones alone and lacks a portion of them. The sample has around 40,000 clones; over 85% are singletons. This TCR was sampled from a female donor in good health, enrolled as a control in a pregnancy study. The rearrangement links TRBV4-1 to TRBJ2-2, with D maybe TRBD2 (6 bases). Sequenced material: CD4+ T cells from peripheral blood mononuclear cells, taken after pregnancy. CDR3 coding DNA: TGCGCCAGCAGCCGCATAGCGGTGGGCGGGGAGCTGTTTTTT. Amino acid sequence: CASSRIAVGGELFF.